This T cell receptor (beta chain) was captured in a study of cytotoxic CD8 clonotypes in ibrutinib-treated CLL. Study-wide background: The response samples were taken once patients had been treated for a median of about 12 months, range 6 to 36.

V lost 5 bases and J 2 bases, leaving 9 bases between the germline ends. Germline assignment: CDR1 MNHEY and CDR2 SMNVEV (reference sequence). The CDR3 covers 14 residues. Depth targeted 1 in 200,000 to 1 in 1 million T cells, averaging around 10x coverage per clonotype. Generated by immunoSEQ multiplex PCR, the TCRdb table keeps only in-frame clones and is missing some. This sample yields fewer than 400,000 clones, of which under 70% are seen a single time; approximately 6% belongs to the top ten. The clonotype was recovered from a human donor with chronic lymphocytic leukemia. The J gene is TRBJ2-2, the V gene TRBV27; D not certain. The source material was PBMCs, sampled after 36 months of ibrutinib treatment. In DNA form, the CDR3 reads TGTGCCAGCAGTCCCTCGCGCAACACCGGGGAGCTGTTTTTT. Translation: CASSPSRNTGELFF.